Described below is a single TCR beta chain sequence and its context. CDR1 and CDR2 (germline): SGHKS, YYEKEE (reference sequence). V dropped 0 bases and J dropped 2 bases, with 20 bases sitting between them. CDR3 size: 18 residues. This specimen comes from a study of blood T cell repertoires in COVID-19. Background on the study: There were acute and convalescent COVID-19 samples, and they came from the United States, Italy and Spain.

Profiled with immunoSEQ multiplex PCR; TCRdb holds only in-frame clones, not every one. Among about 320,000 clones listed, approximately 90% were seen once. Sequenced: PBMCs or T cells enriched from blood (not recorded which). The clonotype was recovered from a woman between 18 and 30 years old who had recovered from COVID-19. The rearrangement joins TRBV5-5 to TRBJ2-5; possible D gene TRBD1, 6 bases. DNA of the CDR3: TGTGCCAGCAGCTTGGTACAGGGTTTATTCGCTACTCAAGAGACCCAGTACTTC. Amino acid sequence: CASSLVQGLFATQETQYF.